These 24 T cell receptor beta chains share one sample of origin, sequenced in a study of blood T cell repertoires in COVID-19. Generated by immunoSEQ multiplex PCR, the TCRdb table keeps only in-frame clones and is missing some. The top ten hold about 1.5% of the sample, which has some 150,000 clones, roughly 87% seen once. Sequenced: peripheral blood. The receptors shown here come from a human donor in a cohort sampled during active COVID-19.

The V call is TRBV2, the J call TRBJ2-7, with 13 bases identical to TRBD2. Unmatched junction bases numbered 5, after V lost 10 bases and J lost 5 bases. The germline CDR1 and CDR2 sequences are SNHLY and FYNNEI. The length of the CDR3 is 13 residues. The CDR3 loop reads CATLLAGGNEQYF. The CDR3, as DNA: TGTGCCACCTTACTAGCGGGGGGGAACGAGCAGTACTTC.

The CDR3 coding sequence is TGTGCCAGCTCACCAGCCTCGGGAACCGGGGAGCTGTTTTTT. This gives the protein CASSPASGTGELFF. The chain employs TRBV18 and TRBJ2-2; possible D gene TRBD2, 5 bases. With 2 bases removed from V and 5 bases from J, the gap between germline ends came to 9 bases. The CDR3 is 14 residues long. Germline CDR1 and CDR2: KGHSH and LQKENI. Based on the CDR3 plus reference TRBV18 and TRBJ2-2, the full variable domain is NAGVMQNPRHLVRRRGQEARLRCSPMKGHSHVYWYRQLPEEGLKFMVYLQKENIIDESGMPKERFSAEFPKEGPSILRIQQVVRGDSAAYFCASSPASGTGELFFGEGSRLTVL.

The chain links TRBV5-4 to TRBJ2-3; 8 nucleotides line up with TRBD2. The CDR3 sequence is 15 residues long. V gave up 5 bases and J gave up 3 bases; unmatched junction bases: 8. Germline CDR1 reads SGHNT; CDR2 reads YYREEE (reference sequence). CDR3 protein: CASRPAGGRTDTQYF. Written as DNA, the CDR3 is TGTGCCAGCAGACCGGCGGGGGGTAGGACAGATACGCAGTATTTT. The full variable domain, completed using reference TRBV5-4 and TRBJ2-3, is ETGVTQSPTHLIKTRGQQVTLRCSSQSGHNTVSWYQQALGQGPQFIFQYYREEENGRGNFPPRFSGLQFPNYSSELNVNALELDDSALYLCASRPAGGRTDTQYFGPGTRLTVL.

The V and J genes are TRBV19 and TRBJ1-2; TRBD1 is a possible D gene (6 bases). Germline V lookup: CDR1 LNHDA, CDR2 SQIVND (reference sequence). V lost 3 bases and J lost 7, with 15 bases in between. The length of the CDR3 is 14 residues. CDR3 sequence (DNA): TGTGCCAGTAGTATGTCCCAGGAACAGGGTGGCTACACCTTC. It is translated as CASSMSQEQGGYTF.

This clone was detected only once. CDR3 region: CAISPGQDLYGYTF. CDR3 nucleotides: TGTGCCATCAGCCCTGGACAGGACCTCTATGGCTACACCTTC. The chain couples TRBV10-3 to TRBJ1-2; 7 positions agree with TRBD1. This CDR3 has 14 residues. V was pared by 6 bases and J by 4 bases, with 8 bases of the junction left unmatched. Germline values: CDR1 ENHRY, CDR2 SYGVKD.

The gene calls are TRBV7-9 and TRBJ2-4; 12 bases match TRBD2. Unmatched junction bases numbered 11, after V lost 5 bases and J lost 0 bases. The V gene's germline CDR1 is SEHNR and CDR2 FQNEAQ (reference sequence). The CDR3 sequence is 19 residues long. DNA of the CDR3: TGTGCCAGCAGCGCACTAGCGGGGGGCCTTCGGCGAGCCAAAAACATTCAGTACTTC. Its protein product is CASSALAGGLRRAKNIQYF.

V gene TRBV19 combines with J gene TRBJ1-1; TRBD1 might be the D (6 bases). Germline CDR1 reads LNHDA; CDR2 reads SQIVND (reference sequence). Trimming took off 1 base at V and 1 base at J, with 10 bases between the two ends. CDR3 length: 15 residues. CDR3 sequence (DNA): TGTGCCAGTAGTATAGGGTGGACAGCGAACACTGAAGCTTTCTTT. Protein product: CASSIGWTANTEAFF.

The sample holds one count of this clone. The chain couples TRBV7-3 to TRBJ1-2; D is perhaps TRBD1 (5 bases). CDR3 size: 13 residues. Germline CDR1 is SGHTA and CDR2 is FQGTGA. Between the trimmed V and J ends, which lost 4 bases and 8 bases, there was a span of 14 bases. This chain's CDR3 is CASSSRTRLGYTF. CDR3 in DNA: TGTGCCAGCAGCTCCAGGACAAGGTTAGGCTACACCTTC.

The CDR3 DNA follows: TGTGCCAGCAGTTGGGGGACAGGGGCGAACACTGAAGCTTTCTTT. This sequence encodes CASSWGTGANTEAFF. The chain links TRBV27 to TRBJ1-1, with TRBD1 matching 10 bases. Germline lookup yields CDR1 MNHEY and CDR2 SMNVEV (reference sequence). The CDR3 runs 15 residues. V lost 4 bases to trimming and J lost 1 base; unmatched junction nucleotides: 3.

The V gene is TRBV7-9, the J gene TRBJ2-2, with no clear D. The CDR3 runs to 15 residues. CDR1 is SEHNR, CDR2 FQNEAQ, per germline (reference sequence). V shed 0 bases and J shed 4 bases, with 9 bases lying between them. The CDR3 is CASSLAIAVTGELFF. CDR3 DNA sequence: TGTGCCAGCAGCTTAGCTATTGCAGTCACCGGGGAGCTGTTTTTT.

The rearrangement uses TRBV4-3 and TRBJ2-3; 9 bases align to TRBD2. The V segment lost 0 bases and the J segment 6 bases; nucleotides outside the gene matches: 7. CDR1 and CDR2 from the germline V gene are LGHNA and YSLEER. The CDR3 totals 16 residues. In DNA, the CDR3 is TGCGCCAGCAGCCAAGAGGCTAGCGGGGTGGGGGATACGCAGTATTTT. Translated, it gives CASSQEASGVGDTQYF.

The chain carries TRBV18 and TRBJ2-5, with 11 bases that match TRBD2. The V gene end was trimmed by 3 bases and the J gene end by 5 bases; junction bases not matched to a gene: 5. This CDR3 spans 15 amino acids. CDR1 is KGHSH and CDR2 is LQKENI in the germline V gene. This CDR3 is CASSPSGGASETQYF. In DNA form, the CDR3 reads TGTGCCAGCTCACCTAGCGGGGGGGCCTCGGAGACCCAGTACTTC. Full variable domain (rest looked up from reference TRBV18 and TRBJ2-5): NAGVMQNPRHLVRRRGQEARLRCSPMKGHSHVYWYRQLPEEGLKFMVYLQKENIIDESGMPKERFSAEFPKEGPSILRIQQVVRGDSAAYFCASSPSGGASETQYFGPGTRLLVL.

The chain uses TRBV5-6 and TRBJ1-1; 9 bases are shared with TRBD1. Germline CDR1 reads SGHDT; CDR2 reads YYEEEE. J gave up 6 bases and V 3 bases, and 3 bases lay outside the gene matches. This CDR3 has 13 amino acids. CDR3: CASSWDRVPEAFF. The CDR3 DNA sequence: TGTGCCAGCAGCTGGGACAGGGTACCTGAAGCTTTCTTT.

On this clone: This sample includes further DNA sequences coding for the same CDR3. This chain uses TRBV7-2 with TRBJ2-1, with D maybe TRBD1 (5 bases). Germline V gene sequence: CDR1 SGHTA, CDR2 FQGNSA. The V gene lost 1 base and the J gene lost 0 bases, with 7 bases spanning the gap. The CDR3 runs to 15 residues. CDR3 region: CASSLGQGSYNEQFF. CDR3 sequence (DNA): TGTGCCAGCAGCTTAGGGCAGGGCTCCTACAATGAGCAGTTCTTC. The variable domain in full, with the rest retrieved from reference TRBV7-2 and TRBJ2-1, is GAGVSQSPSNKVTEKGKDVELRCDPISGHTALYWYRQSLGQGLEFLIYFQGNSAPDKSGLPSDRFSAERTGGSVSTLTIQRTQQEDSAVYLCASSLGQGSYNEQFFGPGTRLTVL.

V gene TRBV6-5 combines with J gene TRBJ2-7; 13 bases are a match to TRBD2. Germline CDR1 and CDR2: MNHEY and SVGAGI. The CDR3 is 15 residues long. After removal of 4 bases from V and 4 bases from J, the junction contained 4 bases not matched to a gene. CDR3 DNA: TGTGCCAGCAGTTCCCGGGGACTAGCGGGGTACGAGCAGTACTTC. It codes for CASSSRGLAGYEQYF.

This chain uses TRBV19 with TRBJ1-1, with 7 bases that match TRBD1. V was pared by 8 bases and J by 4 bases, with 10 bases of the junction left unmatched. This CDR3 region has 14 residues. CDR1 and CDR2 (germline): LNHDA, SQIVND (reference sequence). The CDR3 loop reads CASSRGLFVTEAFF. Here the CDR3 DNA reads TGTGCCAGTTCTAGGGGGCTTTTCGTCACTGAAGCTTTCTTT.

The chain couples TRBV4-1 to TRBJ1-2; 7 bases align to TRBD1. CDR3 length equals 15 residues. V gave up 4 bases and J gave up 2 bases; unmatched junction bases: 7. Germline CDR1 reads MGHRA; CDR2 reads YSYEKL. The CDR3 DNA reads TGCGCCAGCAGCCCGCAGGGACAGATAAACTATGGCTACACCTTC. Translation: CASSPQGQINYGYTF.

The chain uses TRBV7-2 and TRBJ1-2; TRBD1 agrees at 7 bases. The CDR3 has 19 amino acids. V gave up 5 bases and J gave up 0 bases; unmatched junction bases: 18. The germline CDR1 and CDR2 sequences are SGHTA and FQGNSA. The CDR3, as DNA: TGTGCCAGCAGCGCAAATTTCATCCGGGACAGAGTTACTAACTATGGCTACACCTTC. Its protein is CASSANFIRDRVTNYGYTF.

This sequence joins TRBV5-1 and TRBJ1-2; TRBD1 matches 7 bases. V shed 3 bases, J shed 5 bases, and the junction held 1 base outside the gene matches. The CDR3 contains 12 residues. The germline V gene encodes CDR1 SGHRS and CDR2 YFSETQ. Written as DNA, the CDR3 is TGCGCCAGCAGCTCACAGGGGTATGGCTACACCTTC. Translation gives CASSSQGYGYTF.

This clone was seen once. The chain joins TRBV6-2 or TRBV6-3 to TRBJ2-7, with D possibly matching TRBD1 (5 bases). Trimming left V 0 bases short and J 2 bases short, with 11 bases between. CDR1 is MNHEY and CDR2 is SVGEGT in the germline V gene. The CDR3 has 15 residues. The CDR3 here is CASSYSTASPYEQYF. Here the CDR3 DNA reads TGTGCCAGCAGTTACTCGACAGCCTCCCCCTACGAGCAGTACTTC.

Remarks on this clone: Additional DNA sequences in this sample encode the identical CDR3. V gene TRBV12-3 or TRBV12-4 combines with J gene TRBJ2-1, with 7 positions matching TRBD2. This CDR3 comprises 13 residues. Trimming took 5 bases from V and 4 from J; bases not matched to a gene: 2. CDR3: CASSRGSYNEQFF. The CDR3 DNA follows: TGTGCCAGCAGTCGCGGGAGTTACAATGAGCAGTTCTTC.

The chain is built from TRBV7-8 and TRBJ2-5, with TRBD2 matching 8 bases. Germline assignment: CDR1 SGHVS and CDR2 FQNEAQ. This CDR3 comprises 16 residues. With 1 base clipped from V and 2 bases from J, the junction kept 6 bases outside the gene matches. The CDR3 DNA follows: TGTGCCAGCAGCTTAGTCCCCTCTAGCGGGCAAGAGACCCAGTACTTC. As protein: CASSLVPSSGQETQYF.

V usage is TRBV16 and J usage is TRBJ1-1, with 8 bases that match TRBD1. The CDR3 spans 17 residues. Trimming cost V 4 bases and J 1 base; bases outside gene matches: 11. Germline assignment: CDR1 KGHSY and CDR2 FQNENV. The DNA for the CDR3 is TGTGCCAGCAGCCCCACAGGGGGGGCCCTGTCGAACACTGAAGCTTTCTTT. As protein: CASSPTGGALSNTEAFF. Using reference TRBV16 and TRBJ1-1 for the parts outside the CDR3, the full variable domain is GEEVAQTPKHLVRGEGQKAKLYCAPIKGHSYVFWYQQVLKNEFKFLISFQNENVFDETGMPKERFSAKCLPNSPCSLEIQATKLEDSAVYFCASSPTGGALSNTEAFFGQGTRLTVV.

V usage is TRBV19 and J usage is TRBJ2-2; D might be TRBD2 (6 bases). Trimming stripped 3 bases from V and 5 bases from J, with 13 bases between. Germline V gene data show CDR1 as LNHDA and CDR2 as SQIVND (reference sequence). The CDR3 extends over 15 amino acids. The DNA for the CDR3 is TGTGCCAGTAGTATTTCGTGGGCGGGGACCGGGGAGCTGTTTTTT. This sequence encodes CASSISWAGTGELFF.